Below are 3 T cell receptor beta chains sequenced from a single sample in a study of CD8+ T cells in alopecia areata. Isolated RNA was reverse transcribed into cDNA used as the sequencing template. Produced via immunoSEQ multiplex PCR; TCRdb's table is partial and in-frame only. In the table there are some 220,000 clones, 50% to 60% of which are singletons. Treatment noted: oral pan-JAK inhibitor, 5-10 mg twice daily. The specimen comprised CD4+ T cells sorted from blood, sampled at week 4, from a patient treated with tofacitinib. These receptors came from a human donor with alopecia areata.

In its sample, this clone was seen a few times. This specimen includes other DNA sequences encoding the same CDR3. V gene TRBV7-2 combines with J gene TRBJ1-5, with D hard to call. The CDR3 is 14 amino acids. V dropped 0 bases and J dropped 2 bases, with 5 bases sitting between them. CDR1 SGHTA and CDR2 FQGNSA come from the germline V gene. The DNA of the CDR3 is TGTGCCAGCAGCTTAGCCGGAGGCAATCAGCCCCAGCATTTT. The encoded protein is CASSLAGGNQPQHF.

The chain is built from TRBV30 and TRBJ2-2, with no clear D. This CDR3 has 13 residues. The germline CDR1 and CDR2 sequences are GTSNPN and SVGIG (reference sequence). The ends were cut back, 0 bases at V and 4 bases at J, with 6 bases in the middle. CDR3 loop: CAWSVLLTGELFF. The CDR3 bases are TGTGCCTGGAGTGTACTTCTCACCGGGGAGCTGTTTTTT.

Only one count was recorded for this clone. The rearrangement uses TRBV27 and TRBJ2-7, with TRBD1 matching 10 bases. The CDR3 is 13 residues long. The junction had 6 bases not matched to a gene; V was cut back by 7 bases and J by 6 bases. Per the germline V gene, CDR1 is MNHEY and CDR2 is SMNVEV (reference sequence). The CDR3 bases are TGTGCCAGCATGGGACAGGGGACCGCCGAGCAGTACTTC. This codes for CASMGQGTAEQYF.